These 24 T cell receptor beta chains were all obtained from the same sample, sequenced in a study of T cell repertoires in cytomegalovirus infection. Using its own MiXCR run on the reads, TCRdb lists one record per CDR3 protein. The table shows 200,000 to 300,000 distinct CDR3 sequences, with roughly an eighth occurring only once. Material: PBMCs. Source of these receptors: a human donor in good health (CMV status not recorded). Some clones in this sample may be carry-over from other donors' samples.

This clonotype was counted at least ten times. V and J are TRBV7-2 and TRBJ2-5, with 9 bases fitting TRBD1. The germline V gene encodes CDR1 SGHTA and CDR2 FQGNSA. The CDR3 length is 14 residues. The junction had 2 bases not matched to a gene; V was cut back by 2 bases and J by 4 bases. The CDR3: CASSLTTGGETQYF. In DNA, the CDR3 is TGTGCCAGCAGCTTAACGACAGGGGGAGAGACCCAGTACTTC.

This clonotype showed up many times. DNA of the CDR3: TGTGCCAGCAGCTTTAGACCTAGCGGTCAAGAGACCCAGTACTTC. Its translation is CASSFRPSGQETQYF. The chain recombines TRBV7-2 with TRBJ2-5; 7 nucleotides agree with TRBD2. The CDR3 totals 15 residues. CDR1 is SGHTA and CDR2 is FQGNSA in the germline V gene. With V trimmed by 3 bases and J by 2 bases, 6 bases remained unmatched.

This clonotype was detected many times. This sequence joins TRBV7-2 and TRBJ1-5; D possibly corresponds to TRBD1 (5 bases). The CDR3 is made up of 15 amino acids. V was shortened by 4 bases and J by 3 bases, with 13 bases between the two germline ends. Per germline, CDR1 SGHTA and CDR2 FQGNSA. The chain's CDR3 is CASSSDTLYNQPQHF. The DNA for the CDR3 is TGTGCCAGCAGCTCGGACACCTTATACAATCAGCCCCAGCATTTT.

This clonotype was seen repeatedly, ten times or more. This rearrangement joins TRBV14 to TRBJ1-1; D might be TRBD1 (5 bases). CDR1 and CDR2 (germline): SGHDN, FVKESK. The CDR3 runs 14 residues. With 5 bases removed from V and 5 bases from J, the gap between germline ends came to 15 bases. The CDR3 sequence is CASSFFAGGTEAFF. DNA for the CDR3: TGTGCCAGCAGCTTCTTCGCGGGGGGGACTGAAGCTTTCTTT.

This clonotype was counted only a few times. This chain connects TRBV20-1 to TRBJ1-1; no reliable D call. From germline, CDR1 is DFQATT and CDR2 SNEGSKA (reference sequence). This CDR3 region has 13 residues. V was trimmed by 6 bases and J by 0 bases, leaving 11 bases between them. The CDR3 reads CSARRALNTEAFF. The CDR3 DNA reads TGCAGTGCCAGGAGGGCTCTGAACACTGAAGCTTTCTTT.

The DNA of the CDR3 is TGTGCCAGTACCTCCGGACAGGGCCCGGACCTGGGAGAAAAACTGTTTTTT. Translation gives CASTSGQGPDLGEKLFF. The chain combines TRBV19 with TRBJ1-4, with 8 bases fitting TRBD1. The junction had 18 bases not matched to a gene; V was cut back by 7 bases and J by 8 bases. The germline V gene has CDR1 LNHDA and CDR2 SQIVND (reference sequence). The CDR3 consists of 17 residues.

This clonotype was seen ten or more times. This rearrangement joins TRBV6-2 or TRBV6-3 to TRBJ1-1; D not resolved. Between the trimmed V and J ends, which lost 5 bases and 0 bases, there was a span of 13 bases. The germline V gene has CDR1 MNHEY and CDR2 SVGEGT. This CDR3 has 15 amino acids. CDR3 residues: CASSNPAGMNTEAFF. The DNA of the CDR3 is TGTGCCAGCAGTAACCCCGCAGGTATGAACACTGAAGCTTTCTTT.

CDR3 in DNA: TGTGCCAGCAGCTTGCAGGGGGCGAATCCCTACGAGCAGTACTTC. This encodes CASSLQGANPYEQYF. This chain connects TRBV7-3 to TRBJ2-7; 8 bases map to TRBD1. CDR3 size: 15 residues. The ends lost 3 bases at V and 2 bases at J; junction bases unmatched: 6. Germline assignment: CDR1 SGHTA and CDR2 FQGTGA.

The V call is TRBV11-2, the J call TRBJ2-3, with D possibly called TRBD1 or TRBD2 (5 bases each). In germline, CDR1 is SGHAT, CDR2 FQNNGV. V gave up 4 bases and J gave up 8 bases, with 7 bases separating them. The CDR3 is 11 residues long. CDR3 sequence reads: CASSSRGTQYF. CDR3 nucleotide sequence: TGTGCCAGCAGCTCGAGGGGTACGCAGTATTTT.

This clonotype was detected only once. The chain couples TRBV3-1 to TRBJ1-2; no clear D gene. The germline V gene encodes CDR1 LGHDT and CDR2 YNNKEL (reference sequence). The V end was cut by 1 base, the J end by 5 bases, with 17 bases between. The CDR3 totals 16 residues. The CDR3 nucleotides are TGTGCCAGCAGCCAAGGTGGGGTGGACCCGGGGTATGGCTACACCTTC. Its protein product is CASSQGGVDPGYGYTF.

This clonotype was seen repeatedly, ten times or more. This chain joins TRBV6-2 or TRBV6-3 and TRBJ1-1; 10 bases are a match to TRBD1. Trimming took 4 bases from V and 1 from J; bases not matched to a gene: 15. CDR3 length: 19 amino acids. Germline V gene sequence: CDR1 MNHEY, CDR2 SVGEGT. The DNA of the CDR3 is TGTGCCAGCAGTTCCTCCGGGACAGGGGAGGCAAAGGCGAACACTGAAGCTTTCTTT. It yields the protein CASSSSGTGEAKANTEAFF.

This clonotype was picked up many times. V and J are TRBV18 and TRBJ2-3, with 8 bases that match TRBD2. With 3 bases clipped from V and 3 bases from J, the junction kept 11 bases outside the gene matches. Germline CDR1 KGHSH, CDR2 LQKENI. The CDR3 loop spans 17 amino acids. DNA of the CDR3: TGTGCCAGCTCACCTGGTCTGAGCGGGAGCAGAACAGATACGCAGTATTTT. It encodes CASSPGLSGSRTDTQYF.

DNA for the CDR3: TGTGCCTGGAGGGGGACAGATAATTCACCCCTCCACTTT. It yields the protein CAWRGTDNSPLHF. The chain employs TRBV30 and TRBJ1-6; TRBD1 matches 7 bases. The CDR3 runs to 13 residues. Unmatched junction bases numbered 1, after V lost 3 bases and J lost 5 bases. Germline CDR1 is GTSNPN and CDR2 is SVGIG (reference sequence). The full variable domain, with the rest looked up from reference TRBV30 and TRBJ1-6, is SQTIHQWPATLVQPVGSPLSLECTVEGTSNPNLYWYRQAAGRGLQLLFYSVGIGQISSEVPQNLSASRPQDRQFILSSKKLLLSDSGFYLCAWRGTDNSPLHFGNGTRLTVT.

This chain's CDR3 is CASSLHGTSGTSYEQYF. In DNA form, the CDR3 reads TGTGCCAGCAGTCTCCACGGGACTAGCGGGACGTCCTACGAGCAGTACTTC. V gene TRBV27 combines with J gene TRBJ2-7; 13 positions match TRBD2. Germline loops: CDR1 MNHEY, CDR2 SMNVEV (reference sequence). This CDR3 spans 17 amino acids. Trimming took 5 bases from V and 1 from J; bases not matched to a gene: 8.

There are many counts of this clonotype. DNA for the CDR3: TGTGCCAGCAGCTTGGATGGAGGGATAGGCGAGCAGTACTTC. It translates to CASSLDGGIGEQYF. The V gene is TRBV5-5, the J gene TRBJ2-7; D is perhaps TRBD2 (6 bases). The germline V gene encodes CDR1 SGHKS and CDR2 YYEKEE (reference sequence). V lost 0 bases to trimming and J lost 6 bases, with 13 bases between them. The CDR3 contains 14 residues.

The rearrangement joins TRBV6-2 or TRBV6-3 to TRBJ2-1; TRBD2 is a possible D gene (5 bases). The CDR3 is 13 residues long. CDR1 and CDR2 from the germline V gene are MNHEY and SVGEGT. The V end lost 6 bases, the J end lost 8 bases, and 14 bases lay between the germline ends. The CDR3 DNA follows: TGTGCCAGCAGCTCCGACTATCGGGATGAGCAGTTCTTC. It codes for CASSSDYRDEQFF.

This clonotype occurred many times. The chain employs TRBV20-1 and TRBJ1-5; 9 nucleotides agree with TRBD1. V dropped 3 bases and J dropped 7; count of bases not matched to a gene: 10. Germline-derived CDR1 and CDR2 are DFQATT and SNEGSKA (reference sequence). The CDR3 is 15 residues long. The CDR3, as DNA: TGCAGTGCTAGGGTGGACAGGGGACTAGGACAGCCCCAGCATTTT. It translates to CSARVDRGLGQPQHF.

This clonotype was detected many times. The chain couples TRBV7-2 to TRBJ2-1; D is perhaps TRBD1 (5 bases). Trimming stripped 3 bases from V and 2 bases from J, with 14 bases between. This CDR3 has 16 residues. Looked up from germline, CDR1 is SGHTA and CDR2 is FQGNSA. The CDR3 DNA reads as TGTGCCAGCAGCTTCCAGGGTCCCCCACCCTACAATGAGCAGTTCTTC. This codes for CASSFQGPPPYNEQFF.

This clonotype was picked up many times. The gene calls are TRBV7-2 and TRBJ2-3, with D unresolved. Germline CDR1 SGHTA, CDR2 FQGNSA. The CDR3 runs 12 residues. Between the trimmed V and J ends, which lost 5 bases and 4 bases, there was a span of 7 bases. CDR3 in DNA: TGTGCCAGCAGCCCAACTTCAGATACGCAGTATTTT. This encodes CASSPTSDTQYF.

Here the CDR3 reads CASSAGHPGELFF. DNA for the CDR3: TGTGCCAGCAGCGCAGGACACCCCGGGGAGCTGTTTTTT. The chain recombines TRBV13 with TRBJ2-2; possibly TRBD1 for D (5 bases). CDR3 length: 13 amino acids. The V and J ends lost 5 bases and 6 bases respectively, with 10 bases between them. The germline V gene encodes CDR1 PRHDT and CDR2 FYEKMQ (reference sequence).

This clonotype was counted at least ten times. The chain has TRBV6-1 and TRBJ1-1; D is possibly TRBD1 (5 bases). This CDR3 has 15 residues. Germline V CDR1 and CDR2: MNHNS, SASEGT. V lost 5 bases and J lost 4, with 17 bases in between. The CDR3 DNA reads TGTGCCAGCAGTATGACCAGGGAGCGGGGCACTGAAGCTTTCTTT. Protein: CASSMTRERGTEAFF.

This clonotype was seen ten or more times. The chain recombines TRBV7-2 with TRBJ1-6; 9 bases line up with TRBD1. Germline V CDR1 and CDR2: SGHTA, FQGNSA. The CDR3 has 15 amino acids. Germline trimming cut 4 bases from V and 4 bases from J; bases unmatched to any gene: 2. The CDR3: CASSSGTGYNSPLHF. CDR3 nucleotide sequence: TGTGCCAGCAGCTCAGGGACAGGGTATAATTCACCCCTCCACTTT.

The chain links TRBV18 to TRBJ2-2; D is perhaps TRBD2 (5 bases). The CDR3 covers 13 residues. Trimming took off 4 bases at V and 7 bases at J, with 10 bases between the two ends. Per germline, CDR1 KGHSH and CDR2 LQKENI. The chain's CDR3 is CASSREQGGELFF. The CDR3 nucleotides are TGTGCCAGCTCACGGGAGCAAGGCGGGGAGCTGTTTTTT.

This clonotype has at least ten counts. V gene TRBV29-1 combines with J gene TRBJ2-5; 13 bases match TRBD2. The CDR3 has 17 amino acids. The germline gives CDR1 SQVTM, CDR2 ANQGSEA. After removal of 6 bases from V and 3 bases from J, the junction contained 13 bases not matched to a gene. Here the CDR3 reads CSVERTSGSMGEETQYF. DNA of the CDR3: TGCAGCGTGGAGAGGACTAGCGGGAGTATGGGGGAAGAGACCCAGTACTTC.